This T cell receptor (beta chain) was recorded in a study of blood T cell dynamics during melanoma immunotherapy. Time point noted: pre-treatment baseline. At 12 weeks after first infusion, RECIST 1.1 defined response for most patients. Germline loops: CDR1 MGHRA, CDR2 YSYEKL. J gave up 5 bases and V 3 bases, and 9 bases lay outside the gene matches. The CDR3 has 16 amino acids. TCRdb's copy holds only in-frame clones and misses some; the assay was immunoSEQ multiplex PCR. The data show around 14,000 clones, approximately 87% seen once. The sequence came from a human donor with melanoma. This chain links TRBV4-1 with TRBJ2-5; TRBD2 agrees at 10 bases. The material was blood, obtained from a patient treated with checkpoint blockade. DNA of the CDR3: TGCGCCAGCAGCCACAAAACTAGCGGGGCTATGGAGACCCAGTACTTC. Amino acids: CASSHKTSGAMETQYF.